What follows describes a single T cell receptor beta chain. The antigen remains unidentified. CDR1 and CDR2 from the germline V gene are SGHDT and YYEEEE. The CDR3 sequence is 15 residues long. The J segment lost 4 bases and the V segment lost 3 bases, leaving 5 bases of the junction unmatched. The data derive from a study of shared clonotypes between healthy human individuals. Study summary: A couple of female and three male donors aged 18 to 49 were enrolled. CD4 naive and CD4 memory each took three plates per donor, while CD8 naive took two and CD8 memory one. Study findings and constraints: Despite large depth, sorted-subset datasets appeared incompletely sequenced.

Profiling relied on immunoSEQ multiplex PCR, and the TCRdb table lists in-frame clones only, not all of them. The sample has about 2.4 million clones, 80% to 95% seen once. The J gene is TRBJ2-3, the V gene TRBV5-6, with 10 bases identical to TRBD2. Sample: naive CD4+ T cells from PBMCs. Subset denoted: CD45RA+ positively selected. This clonotype was sampled from a man aged 18 to 29 in good health. Some clones in this sample may be carry-over from other donors' samples. The CDR3 loop is CASSYIAGGADTQYF. As DNA, the CDR3 is TGTGCCAGCAGCTACATAGCGGGAGGTGCAGATACGCAGTATTTT.